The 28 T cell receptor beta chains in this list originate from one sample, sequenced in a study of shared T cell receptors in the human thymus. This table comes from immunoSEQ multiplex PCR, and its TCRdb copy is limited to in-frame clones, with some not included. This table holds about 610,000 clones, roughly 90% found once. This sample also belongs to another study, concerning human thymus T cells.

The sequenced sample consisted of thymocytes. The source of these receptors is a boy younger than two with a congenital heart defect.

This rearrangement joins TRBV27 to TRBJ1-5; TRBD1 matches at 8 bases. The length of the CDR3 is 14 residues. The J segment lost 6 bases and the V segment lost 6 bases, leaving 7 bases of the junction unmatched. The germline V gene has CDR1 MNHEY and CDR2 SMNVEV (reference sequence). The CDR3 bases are TGTGCCAGCAGACCAGGGGGCGAGGGTCAGCCCCAGCATTTT. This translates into CASRPGGEGQPQHF.

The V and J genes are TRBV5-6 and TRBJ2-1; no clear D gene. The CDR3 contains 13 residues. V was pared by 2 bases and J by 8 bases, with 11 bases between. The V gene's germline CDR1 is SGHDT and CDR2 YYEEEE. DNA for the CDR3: TGTGCCAGCAGCTTTCTCAGTGCGGATGAGCAGTTCTTC. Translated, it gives CASSFLSADEQFF. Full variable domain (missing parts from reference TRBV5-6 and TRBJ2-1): DAGVTQSPTHLIKTRGQQVTLRCSPKSGHDTVSWYQQALGQGPQFIFQYYEEEERQRGNFPDRFSGHQFPNYSSELNVNALLLGDSALYLCASSFLSADEQFFGPGTRLTVL.

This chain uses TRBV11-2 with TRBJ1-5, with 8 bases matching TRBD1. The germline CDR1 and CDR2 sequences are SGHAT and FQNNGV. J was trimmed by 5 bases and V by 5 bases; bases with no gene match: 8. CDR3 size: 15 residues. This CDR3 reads CASSLNPGGDQPQHF. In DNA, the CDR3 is TGTGCCAGCAGCCTAAACCCAGGGGGCGATCAGCCCCAGCATTTT.

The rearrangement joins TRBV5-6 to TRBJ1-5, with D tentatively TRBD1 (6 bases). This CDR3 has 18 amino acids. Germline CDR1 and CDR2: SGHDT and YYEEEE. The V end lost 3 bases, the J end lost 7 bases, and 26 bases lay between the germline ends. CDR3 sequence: CASSYLGGTAGEGQPQHF. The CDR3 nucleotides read TGTGCCAGCAGCTACCTAGGGGGAACGGCAGGGGAAGGACAGCCCCAGCATTTT.

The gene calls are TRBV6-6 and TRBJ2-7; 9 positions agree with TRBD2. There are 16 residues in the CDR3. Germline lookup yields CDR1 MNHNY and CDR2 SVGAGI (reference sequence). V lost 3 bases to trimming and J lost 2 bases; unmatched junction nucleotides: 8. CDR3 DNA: TGTGCCAGCAGTTATGGCTTCAGCGGGAGGACCTACGAGCAGTACTTC. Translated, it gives CASSYGFSGRTYEQYF.

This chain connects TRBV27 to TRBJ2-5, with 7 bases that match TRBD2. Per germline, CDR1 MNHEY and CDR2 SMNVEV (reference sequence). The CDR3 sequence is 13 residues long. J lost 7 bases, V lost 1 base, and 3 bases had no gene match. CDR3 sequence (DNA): TGTGCCAGCAGTTTATACGGCGGGGGGACCCAGTACTTC. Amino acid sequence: CASSLYGGGTQYF.

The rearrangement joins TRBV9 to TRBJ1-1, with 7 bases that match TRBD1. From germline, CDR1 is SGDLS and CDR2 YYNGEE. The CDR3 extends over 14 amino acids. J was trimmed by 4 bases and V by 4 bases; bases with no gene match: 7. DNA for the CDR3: TGTGCCAGCAGCTTTACAGGGGAACGCACTGAAGCTTTCTTT. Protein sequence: CASSFTGERTEAFF.

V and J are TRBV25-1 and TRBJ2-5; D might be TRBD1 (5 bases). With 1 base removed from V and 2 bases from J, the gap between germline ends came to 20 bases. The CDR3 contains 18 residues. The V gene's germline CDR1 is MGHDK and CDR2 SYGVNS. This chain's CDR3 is CASSEWAGRVIKQETQYF. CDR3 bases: TGTGCCAGCAGTGAATGGGCAGGCAGGGTGATCAAGCAAGAGACCCAGTACTTC.

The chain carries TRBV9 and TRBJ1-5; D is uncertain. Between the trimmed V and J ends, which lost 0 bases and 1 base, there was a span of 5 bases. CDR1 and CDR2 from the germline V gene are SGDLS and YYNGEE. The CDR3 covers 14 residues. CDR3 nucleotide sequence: TGTGCCAGCAGCGTAGGACAAAGCAATCAGCCCCAGCATTTT. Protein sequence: CASSVGQSNQPQHF.

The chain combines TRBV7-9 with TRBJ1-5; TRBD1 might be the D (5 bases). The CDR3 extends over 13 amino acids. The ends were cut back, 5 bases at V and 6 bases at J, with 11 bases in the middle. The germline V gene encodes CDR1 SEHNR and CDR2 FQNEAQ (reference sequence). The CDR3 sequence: CASSRTGVQPQHF. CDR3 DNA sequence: TGTGCCAGCAGCCGCACAGGAGTTCAGCCCCAGCATTTT.

The CDR3 DNA sequence: TGTGCCAGCAGCTTGGAGACTGATCATGGCTACACCTTC. It codes for CASSLETDHGYTF. The V gene is TRBV5-8, the J gene TRBJ1-2; the D is unclear. Germline CDR1 is SGHTS and CDR2 is YDEGEE. CDR3 length: 13 amino acids. The V and J ends lost 0 bases and 6 bases respectively, with 9 bases between them.

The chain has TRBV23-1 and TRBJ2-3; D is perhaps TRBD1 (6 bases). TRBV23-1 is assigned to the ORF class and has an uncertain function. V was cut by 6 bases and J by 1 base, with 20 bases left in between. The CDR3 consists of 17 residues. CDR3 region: CASSLKRGTACTDTQYF. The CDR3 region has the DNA TGCGCCAGCAGCCTAAAAAGGGGGACGGCGTGCACAGATACGCAGTATTTT.

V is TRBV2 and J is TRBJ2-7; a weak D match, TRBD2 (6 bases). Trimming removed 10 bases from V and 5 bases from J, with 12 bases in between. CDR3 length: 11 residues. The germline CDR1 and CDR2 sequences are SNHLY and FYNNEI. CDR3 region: CATVRGNEQYF. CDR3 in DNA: TGTGCCACCGTGCGGGGCAACGAGCAGTACTTC. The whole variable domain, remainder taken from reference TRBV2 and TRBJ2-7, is EPEVTQTPSHQVTQMGQEVILRCVPISNHLYFYWYRQILGQKVEFLVSFYNNEISEKSEIFDDQFSVERPDGSNFTLKIRSTKLEDSAMYFCATVRGNEQYFGPGTRLTVT.

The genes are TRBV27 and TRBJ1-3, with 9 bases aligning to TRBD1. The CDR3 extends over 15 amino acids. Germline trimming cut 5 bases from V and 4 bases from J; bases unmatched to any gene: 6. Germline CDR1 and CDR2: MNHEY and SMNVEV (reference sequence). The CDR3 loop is CASSPKQGAGNTIYF. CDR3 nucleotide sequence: TGTGCCAGCAGTCCGAAACAGGGGGCAGGAAACACCATATATTTT.

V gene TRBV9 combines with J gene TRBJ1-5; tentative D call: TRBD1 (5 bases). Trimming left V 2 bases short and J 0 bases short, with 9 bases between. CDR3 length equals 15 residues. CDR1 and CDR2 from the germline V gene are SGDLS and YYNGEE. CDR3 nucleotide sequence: TGTGCCAGCAGCGTGGCGGGGGATAGCAATCAGCCCCAGCATTTT. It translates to CASSVAGDSNQPQHF.

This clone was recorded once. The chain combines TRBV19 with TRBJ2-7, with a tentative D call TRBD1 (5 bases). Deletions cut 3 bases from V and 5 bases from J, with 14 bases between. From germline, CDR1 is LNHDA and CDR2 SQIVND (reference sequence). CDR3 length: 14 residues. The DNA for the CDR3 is TGTGCCAGTAGTATGGGCCAGGGAATCCACGAGCAGTACTTC. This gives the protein CASSMGQGIHEQYF.

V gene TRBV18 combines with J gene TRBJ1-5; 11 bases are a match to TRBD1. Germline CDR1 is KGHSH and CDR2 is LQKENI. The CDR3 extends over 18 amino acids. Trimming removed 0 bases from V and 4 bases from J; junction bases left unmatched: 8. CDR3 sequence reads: CASSPPPGGDRGNQPQHF. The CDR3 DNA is TGTGCCAGCTCACCACCTCCCGGGGGGGACAGGGGGAATCAGCCCCAGCATTTT.

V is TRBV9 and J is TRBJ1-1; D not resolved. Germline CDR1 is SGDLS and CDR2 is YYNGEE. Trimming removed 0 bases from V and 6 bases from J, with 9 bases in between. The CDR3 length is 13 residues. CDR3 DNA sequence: TGTGCCAGCAGCGTAGAAAGCGGGGCTGAAGCTTTCTTT. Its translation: CASSVESGAEAFF.

Written as DNA, the CDR3 is TGCAGCGTTGAGGGTTTGGGACAGGGGTCCTACGAGCAGTACTTC. This codes for CSVEGLGQGSYEQYF. The J gene is TRBJ2-7, the V gene TRBV29-1; TRBD1 matches 10 bases. Losses at the gene ends were 3 bases for V and 1 base for J; bases not matched to a gene: 6. The CDR3 is made up of 15 amino acids. Germline V gene lookup returns CDR1 SQVTM and CDR2 ANQGSEA.

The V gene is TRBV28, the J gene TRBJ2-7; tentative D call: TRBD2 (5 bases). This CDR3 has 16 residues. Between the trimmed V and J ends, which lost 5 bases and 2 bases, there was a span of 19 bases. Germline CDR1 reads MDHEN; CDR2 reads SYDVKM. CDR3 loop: CASSPPPGGSTYEQYF. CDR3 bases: TGTGCCAGCAGTCCCCCTCCAGGCGGGTCAACCTACGAGCAGTACTTC. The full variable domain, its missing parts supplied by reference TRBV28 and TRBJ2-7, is DVKVTQSSRYLVKRTGEKVFLECVQDMDHENMFWYRQDPGLGLRLIYFSYDVKMKEKGDIPEGYSVSREKKERFSLILESASTNQTSMYLCASSPPPGGSTYEQYFGPGTRLTVT.

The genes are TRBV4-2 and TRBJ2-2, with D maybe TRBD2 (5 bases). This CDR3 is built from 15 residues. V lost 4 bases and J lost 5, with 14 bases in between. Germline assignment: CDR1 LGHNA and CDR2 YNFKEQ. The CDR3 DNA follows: TGTGCCAGCAGCCGGGTGAGGGTTTCTACCGGGGAGCTGTTTTTT. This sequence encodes CASSRVRVSTGELFF.

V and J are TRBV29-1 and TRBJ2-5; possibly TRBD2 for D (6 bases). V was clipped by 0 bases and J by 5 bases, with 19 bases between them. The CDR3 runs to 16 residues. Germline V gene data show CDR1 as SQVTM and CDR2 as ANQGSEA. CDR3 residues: CSVEEVGRGPKETQYF. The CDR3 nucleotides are TGCAGCGTTGAAGAGGTGGGGCGGGGCCCCAAGGAGACCCAGTACTTC. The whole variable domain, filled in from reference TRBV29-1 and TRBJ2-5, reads SAVISQKPSRDICQRGTSLTIQCQVDSQVTMMFWYRQQPGQSLTLIATANQGSEATYESGFVIDKFPISRPNLTFSTLTVSNMSPEDSSIYLCSVEEVGRGPKETQYFGPGTRLLVL.

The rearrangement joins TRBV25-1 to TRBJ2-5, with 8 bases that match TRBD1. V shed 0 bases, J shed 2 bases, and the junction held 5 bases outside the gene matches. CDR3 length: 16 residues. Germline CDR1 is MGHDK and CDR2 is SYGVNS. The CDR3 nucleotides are TGTGCCAGCAGTGAATACCAGGGGGCAGGGCAAGAGACCCAGTACTTC. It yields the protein CASSEYQGAGQETQYF.

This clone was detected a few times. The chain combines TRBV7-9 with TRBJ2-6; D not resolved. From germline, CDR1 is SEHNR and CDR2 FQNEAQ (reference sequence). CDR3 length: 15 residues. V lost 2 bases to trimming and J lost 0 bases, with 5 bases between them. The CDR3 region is CASSLTGSGANVLTF. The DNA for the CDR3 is TGTGCCAGCAGCTTAACCGGCTCTGGGGCCAACGTCCTGACTTTC.

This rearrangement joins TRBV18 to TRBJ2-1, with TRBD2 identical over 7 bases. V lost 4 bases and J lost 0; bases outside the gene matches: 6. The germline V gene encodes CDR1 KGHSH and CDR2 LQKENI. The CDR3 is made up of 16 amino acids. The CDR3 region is CASSLVTSDSYNEQFF. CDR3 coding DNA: TGTGCCAGCTCACTCGTTACTAGCGACTCCTACAATGAGCAGTTCTTC.

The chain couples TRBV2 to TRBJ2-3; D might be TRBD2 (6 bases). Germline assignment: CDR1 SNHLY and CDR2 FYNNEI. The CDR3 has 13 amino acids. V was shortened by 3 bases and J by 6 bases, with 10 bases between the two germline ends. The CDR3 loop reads CASSDVRGDTQYF. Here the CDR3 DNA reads TGTGCCAGCAGTGATGTTCGGGGGGATACGCAGTATTTT.

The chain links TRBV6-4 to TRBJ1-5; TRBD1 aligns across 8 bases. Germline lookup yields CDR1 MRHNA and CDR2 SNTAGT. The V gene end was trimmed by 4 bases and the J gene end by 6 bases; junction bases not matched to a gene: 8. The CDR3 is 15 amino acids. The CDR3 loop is CASSASDRAGQPQHF. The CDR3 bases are TGTGCCAGCAGTGCGTCGGACAGGGCGGGTCAGCCCCAGCATTTT.

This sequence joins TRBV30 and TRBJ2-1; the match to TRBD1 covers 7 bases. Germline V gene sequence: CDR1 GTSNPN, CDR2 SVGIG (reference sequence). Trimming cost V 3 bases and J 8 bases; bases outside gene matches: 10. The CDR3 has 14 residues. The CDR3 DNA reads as TGTGCCTGGAGCCCTCCGACAGGGCCCCATGAGCAGTTCTTC. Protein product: CAWSPPTGPHEQFF.